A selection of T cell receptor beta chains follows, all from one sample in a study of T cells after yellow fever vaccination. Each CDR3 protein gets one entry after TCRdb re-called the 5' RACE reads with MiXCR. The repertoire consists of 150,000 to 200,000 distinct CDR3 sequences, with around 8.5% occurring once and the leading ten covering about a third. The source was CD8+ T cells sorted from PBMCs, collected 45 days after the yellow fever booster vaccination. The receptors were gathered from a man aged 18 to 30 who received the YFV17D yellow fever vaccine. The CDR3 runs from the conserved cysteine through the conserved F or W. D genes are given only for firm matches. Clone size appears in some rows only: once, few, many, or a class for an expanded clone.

TGTGCCATCAGTGAGTCGGTCGAAGGCGAGCAGTACTTC,CAISESVEGEQYF,TRBV10-3,NA,TRBJ2-7,NA
TGTGCCAGTAGTATTGCGACGTGGGGAGGGGCAGGCGAGCAGTACTTC,CASSIATWGGAGEQYF,TRBV19,NA,TRBJ2-7,TRBD2
TGTGCCAGCAGCTGGAGAAACGTCATTCTGTATGGCTACACCTTC,CASSWRNVILYGYTF,TRBV7-2,NA,TRBJ1-2,NA
TGTGCCAGCGGTAACTACGAGCAGTACTTC,CASGNYEQYF,TRBV27,few,TRBJ2-7,NA
TGTGCCAGCAGCAAGGTATCCAGGGGGCTAGCGAACACCGGGGAGCTGTTTTTT,CASSKVSRGLANTGELFF,TRBV21-1,few,TRBJ2-2,NA
TGCAGCGTTGAACAGGGACTAAACACTGAAGCTTTCTTT,CSVEQGLNTEAFF,TRBV29-1,many,TRBJ1-1,NA
TGCAGCGTTGAAGATCTATCCAGACGCTACAATGAGCAGTTCTTC,CSVEDLSRRYNEQFF,TRBV29-1,few,TRBJ2-1,NA
TGTGCCAGCAGCCCAGAGGGACATTACACTGAAGCTTTCTTT,CASSPEGHYTEAFF,TRBV3-1,few,TRBJ1-1,NA
TGTGCCAGCAGTCGAAACAGGGGGTTGGCTTCAACTAATGAAAAACTGTTTTTT,CASSRNRGLASTNEKLFF,TRBV6-6,NA,TRBJ1-4,TRBD1
TGTGCCAGCAAGGACAGGGGGCGTAGTGAGCAGTTCTTC,CASKDRGRSEQFF,TRBV6-6,NA,TRBJ2-1,TRBD1
TGTGCCAGCAGCTGGGCTTATACGCAGTATTTT,CASSWAYTQYF,TRBV7-9,NA,TRBJ2-3,NA
TGTGCCAGCAGCCGACGGGGCCACGTTCCGAGAGCTGAAGCTTTCTTT,CASSRRGHVPRAEAFF,TRBV7-2,NA,TRBJ1-1,NA
TGTGCCAGCAGCTTAATCGAGGGGACCCAGTACTTC,CASSLIEGTQYF,TRBV7-9,NA,TRBJ2-5,NA
TGTGCCAGCACCGCAGGACTCCCGTCCGCTTCTGGGGCCAACGTCCTGACTTTC,CASTAGLPSASGANVLTF,TRBV12-3/TRBV12-4,NA,TRBJ2-6,NA
TGCAGCGTTGTAGGGGACGCCTACGAGCAGTACTTC,CSVVGDAYEQYF,TRBV29-1,few,TRBJ2-7,NA
TGTGCCAGCAGCCCTTCTGCGGACTCAGAGACCCAGTACTTC,CASSPSADSETQYF,TRBV7-3,few,TRBJ2-5,NA
TGTGCCAGCAGCTTTGTAGGACTAGCGGGGGGCATTCAGTTCTTC,CASSFVGLAGGIQFF,TRBV12-1,NA,TRBJ2-1,NA
TGCGCCAGCAGCTTGGGGGAGGGGCTACCCCCCTACAATGAGCAGTTCTTC,CASSLGEGLPPYNEQFF,TRBV5-1,many,TRBJ2-1,TRBD2
TGTGCCAGCAGCTCCCCTATAGCGGGGGGGTTGGACATTCAGTACTTC,CASSSPIAGGLDIQYF,TRBV5-6,few,TRBJ2-4,TRBD2
TGTGCCAGCAGCCAGAGACAGAATTCACCCCTCCACTTT,CASSQRQNSPLHF,TRBV7-2,NA,TRBJ1-6,NA
TGTGCCAGTAGTACTCAACATAGAAACACTGAAGCTTTCTTT,CASSTQHRNTEAFF,TRBV19,NA,TRBJ1-1,NA
TGTGCCAGCAGCCAGGAGCACCTTAGCAATCAGCCCCAGCATTTT,CASSQEHLSNQPQHF,TRBV4-2,NA,TRBJ1-5,NA
TGCAGTGCTAGGGGGCGAGGGGGAACAGGGCCGATGGACTATGGCTACACCTTC,CSARGRGGTGPMDYGYTF,TRBV20-1,few,TRBJ1-2,NA